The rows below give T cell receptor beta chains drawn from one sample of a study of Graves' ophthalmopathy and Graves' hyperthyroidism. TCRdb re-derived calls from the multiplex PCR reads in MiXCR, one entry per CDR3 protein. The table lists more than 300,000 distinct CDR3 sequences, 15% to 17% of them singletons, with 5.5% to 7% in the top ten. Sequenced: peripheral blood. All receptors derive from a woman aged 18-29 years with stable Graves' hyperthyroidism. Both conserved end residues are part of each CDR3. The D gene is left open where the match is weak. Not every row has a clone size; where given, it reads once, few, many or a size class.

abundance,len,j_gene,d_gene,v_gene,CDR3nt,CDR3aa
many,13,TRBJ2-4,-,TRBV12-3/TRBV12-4,TGTGCCAGCAGCAGGGGACTGGGGCACATTCAGTACTTC,CASSRGLGHIQYF
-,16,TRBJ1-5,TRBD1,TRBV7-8,TGTGCCAGCAGCTTAAGGTGGTCAGGGGGAGATCAGCCCCAGCATTTT,CASSLRWSGGDQPQHF
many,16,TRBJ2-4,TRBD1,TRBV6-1,TGTGCCAGCAGCACGCTTCCCGGGACAGGCAAAAACATTCAGTACTTC,CASSTLPGTGKNIQYF
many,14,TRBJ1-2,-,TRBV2,TGTGCCAGCAGGGTCGACAGGAAATTGGATGGCTACACCTTC,CASRVDRKLDGYTF
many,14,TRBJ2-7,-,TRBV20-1,TGCAGTGCTAGTCCGGACCCCTCCACCTACGAGCAGTACTTC,CSASPDPSTYEQYF
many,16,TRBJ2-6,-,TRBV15,TGTGCCACCAGCAGAGCGGGATACTCTGGGGCCAACGTCCTGACTTTC,CATSRAGYSGANVLTF
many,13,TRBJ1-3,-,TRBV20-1,TGCAGTGCACCTTCGCTCTCTGGAAACACCATATATTTT,CSAPSLSGNTIYF
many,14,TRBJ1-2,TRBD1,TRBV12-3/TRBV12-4,TGTGCCAGCAGTCCCCGGGACAGGGGTGGGGGCTACACCTTC,CASSPRDRGGGYTF
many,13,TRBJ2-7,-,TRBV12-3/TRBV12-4,TGTGCCAGCAGTTTTTCAGGGTTTGGCGGGCAGTACTTC,CASSFSGFGGQYF
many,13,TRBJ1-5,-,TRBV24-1,TGTGCCACCAGTGGTACAATCAATCAGCCCCAGCATTTT,CATSGTINQPQHF
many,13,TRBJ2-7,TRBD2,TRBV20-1,TGCAGCGCTGTCCATCGGGGGGATCTCGAGCAGTACTTC,CSAVHRGDLEQYF
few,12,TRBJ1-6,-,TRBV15,TGTGCCACCAGCAGAGAGCGATCACCCCTCCACTTT,CATSRERSPLHF
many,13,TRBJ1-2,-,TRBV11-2,TGTGCCAGCAGCTACGCCACGTCCTATGGCTACACCTTC,CASSYATSYGYTF
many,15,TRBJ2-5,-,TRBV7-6,TGTGCCAGCAGCTTAGTACAGGGCCCCCAAGAGACCCAGTACTTC,CASSLVQGPQETQYF
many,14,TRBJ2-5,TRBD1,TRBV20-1,TGCAGTGCTGCTCCCGGGACAGGGGATGAGACCCAGTACTTC,CSAAPGTGDETQYF
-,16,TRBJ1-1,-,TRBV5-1,TGCGCCAGCAGCTTGGCCAGCGACCCCCGAGGCACTGAAGCTTTCTTT,CASSLASDPRGTEAFF
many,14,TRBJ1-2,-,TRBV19,TGTGCCAGTAGTCGAACAGGTCCCTACAATGGCTACACCTTC,CASSRTGPYNGYTF
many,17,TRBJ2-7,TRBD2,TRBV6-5,TGTGCCAGCAGCCTGCCTGACCAAGCGGGGGAGACCTACGAGCAGTACTTC,CASSLPDQAGETYEQYF
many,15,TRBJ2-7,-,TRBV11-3,TGTGCCAGCAGCTTACATTCCGCCGCTCACTACGAGCAGTACTTC,CASSLHSAAHYEQYF
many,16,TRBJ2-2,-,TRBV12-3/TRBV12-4,TGTGCCAGCAGTTTCTACATCGGGACGAACACCGGGGAGCTGTTTTTT,CASSFYIGTNTGELFF
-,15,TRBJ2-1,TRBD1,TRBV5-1,TGCGCCAGCAGTCCCCGGGACAGGGCTTACAATGAGCAGTTCTTC,CASSPRDRAYNEQFF
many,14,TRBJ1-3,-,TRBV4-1,TGCGCCAGCAGTAAGGGGTCATCTGGAAACACCATATATTTT,CASSKGSSGNTIYF
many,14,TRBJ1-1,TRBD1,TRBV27,TGTGCCAGCAGTCGGGGACAGGGGGTCTCTGAAGCTTTCTTT,CASSRGQGVSEAFF
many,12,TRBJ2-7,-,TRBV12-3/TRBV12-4,TGTGCCAGCAGTCCACGACAGGCCGAGCAGTACTTC,CASSPRQAEQYF
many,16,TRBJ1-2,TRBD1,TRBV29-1,TGCAGCGTTGAATTGCTTGGGACAGGGATAAACTATGGCTACACCTTC,CSVELLGTGINYGYTF
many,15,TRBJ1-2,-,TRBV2,TGTGCCAGCAGCAGACTGACAGGAAAAAACTATGGCTACACCTTC,CASSRLTGKNYGYTF
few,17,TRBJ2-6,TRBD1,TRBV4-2,TGTGCCAGCAGCCAAGCCGGGGACAGCTCTGGGGCCAACGTCCTGACTTTC,CASSQAGDSSGANVLTF
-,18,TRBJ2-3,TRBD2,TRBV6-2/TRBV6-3,TGTGCCAGCAGCCGCGCCGGGGGTACTAGCGGGGCCCCTGATACGCAGTATTTT,CASSRAGGTSGAPDTQYF
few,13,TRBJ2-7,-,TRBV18,TGTGCCAGCTCACCGGCAGGGGAAGGGGAGCAGTACTTC,CASSPAGEGEQYF
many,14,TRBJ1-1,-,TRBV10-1,TGCGCCAGCAGTGAGGATAACATGAACACTGAAGCTTTCTTC,CASSEDNMNTEAFF
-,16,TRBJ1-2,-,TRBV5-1,TGCGCCAGCAGCCCCCGGGAATGGGGGGGAAGTGATGGCTACACCTTC,CASSPREWGGSDGYTF
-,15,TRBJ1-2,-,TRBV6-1,TGTGCCAGCAGCTCAACCCGGGACGGGAACTATGGCTACACCTTC,CASSSTRDGNYGYTF
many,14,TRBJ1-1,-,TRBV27,TGTGCCAGCAGTTTATCGTGGGACGATGCTGAAGCTTTCTTT,CASSLSWDDAEAFF
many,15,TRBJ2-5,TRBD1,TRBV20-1,TGCAGTGCTGGGCCGGGACAGGGAAACCAAGAGACCCAGTACTTC,CSAGPGQGNQETQYF
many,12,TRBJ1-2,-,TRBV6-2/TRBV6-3,TGTGCCAGCAGTTACCGGGCAGCTAGCTACACCTTC,CASSYRAASYTF
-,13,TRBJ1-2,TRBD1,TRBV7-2,TGTGCCAGCAGCCTCGACAGGGAGGGAGGCTACACCTTC,CASSLDREGGYTF
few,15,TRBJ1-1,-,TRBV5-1,TGCGCCAGCAGCTTGGAGTCCCCGTCGAACACTGAAGCTTTCTTT,CASSLESPSNTEAFF
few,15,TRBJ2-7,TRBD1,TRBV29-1,TGCAGCGTTGAAGTCGGAAGGGGGCAAGGTTACGAGCAGTACTTC,CSVEVGRGQGYEQYF
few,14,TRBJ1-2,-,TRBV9,TGTGCCAGCAGCCCTAATACAGGTTACTATGGCTACACCTTC,CASSPNTGYYGYTF
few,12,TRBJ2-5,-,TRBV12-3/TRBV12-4,TGTGCCAGCAGTTCGTCCCGGGCGACCCAGTACTTC,CASSSSRATQYF
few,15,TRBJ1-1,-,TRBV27,TGTGCCAGCAGTTTACATCGTGGAGGGGAATTTGAAGCTTTCTTT,CASSLHRGGEFEAFF
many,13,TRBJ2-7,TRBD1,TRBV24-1,TGTGCCACCAGTGATCCGACAGGGTACGAGCAGTACTTC,CATSDPTGYEQYF
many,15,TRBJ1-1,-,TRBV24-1,TGTGCCACCAGTGATCCCCGGGGGGTTAGCACTGAAGCTTTCTTT,CATSDPRGVSTEAFF
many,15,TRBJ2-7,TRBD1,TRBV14,TGTGCCAGCAGCCAGGCAGGGGGCCCTATCAACGAGCAGTACTTC,CASSQAGGPINEQYF
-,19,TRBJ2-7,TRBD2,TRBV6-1,TGTGCCAGCAGTGAAGCGCGGAGAGGGGTCGCGGGGGTCTCCTACGAGCAGTACTTC,CASSEARRGVAGVSYEQYF
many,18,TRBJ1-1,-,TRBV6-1,TGTGCCAGCAGGGAACTTCGACTACTGGTTTTTTTGAACACTGAAGCTTTCTTT,CASRELRLLVFLNTEAFF
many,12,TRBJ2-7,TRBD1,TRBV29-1,TGCAGCGTCGGGACAGGGATCTACGAGCAGTACTTC,CSVGTGIYEQYF
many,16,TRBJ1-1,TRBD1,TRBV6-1,TGTGCCAGCAGTGCGGGGACAGCCTTTATGAACACTGAAGCTTTCTTT,CASSAGTAFMNTEAFF
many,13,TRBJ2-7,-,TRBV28,TGTGCCAGCAGTTCAGGGGACGGCTACGAGCAGTACTTC,CASSSGDGYEQYF
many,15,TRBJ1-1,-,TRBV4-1,TGCGCCAGCAGCCAGGGGCTCAGGGTGGACACTGAAGCTTTCTTT,CASSQGLRVDTEAFF
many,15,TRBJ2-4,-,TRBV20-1,TGCAGTGCTACCACCGGGGGCGGGTCCAAAAACATTCAGTACTTC,CSATTGGGSKNIQYF
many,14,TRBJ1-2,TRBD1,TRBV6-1,TGTGCCAGCAGTCGCAGGGACAGGGACCTTGGCTACACCTTC,CASSRRDRDLGYTF
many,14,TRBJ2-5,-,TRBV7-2,TGTGCCAGCACCCCTACACTGCGAGGGGGGACCCAGTACTTC,CASTPTLRGGTQYF
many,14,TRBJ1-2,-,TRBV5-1,TGCGCCAGCAGCGAGACGACATGGGGTAATGGCTACACCTTC,CASSETTWGNGYTF
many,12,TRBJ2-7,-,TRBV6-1,TGTGCCAGCAGTGATGCAGGCTACGAGCAGTACTTC,CASSDAGYEQYF